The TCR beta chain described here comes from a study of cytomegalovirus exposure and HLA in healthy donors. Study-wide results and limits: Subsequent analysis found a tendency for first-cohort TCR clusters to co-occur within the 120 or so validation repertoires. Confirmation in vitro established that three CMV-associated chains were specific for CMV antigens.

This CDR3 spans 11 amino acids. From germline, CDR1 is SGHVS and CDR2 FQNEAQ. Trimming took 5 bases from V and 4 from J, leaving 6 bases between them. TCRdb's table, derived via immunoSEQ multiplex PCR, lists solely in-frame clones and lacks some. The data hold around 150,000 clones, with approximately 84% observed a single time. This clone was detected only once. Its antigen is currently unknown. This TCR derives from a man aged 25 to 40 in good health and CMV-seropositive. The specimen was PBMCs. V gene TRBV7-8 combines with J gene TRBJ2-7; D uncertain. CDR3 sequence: CASSVTYEQYF. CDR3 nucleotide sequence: TGTGCCAGCAGCGTAACATACGAGCAGTACTTC.